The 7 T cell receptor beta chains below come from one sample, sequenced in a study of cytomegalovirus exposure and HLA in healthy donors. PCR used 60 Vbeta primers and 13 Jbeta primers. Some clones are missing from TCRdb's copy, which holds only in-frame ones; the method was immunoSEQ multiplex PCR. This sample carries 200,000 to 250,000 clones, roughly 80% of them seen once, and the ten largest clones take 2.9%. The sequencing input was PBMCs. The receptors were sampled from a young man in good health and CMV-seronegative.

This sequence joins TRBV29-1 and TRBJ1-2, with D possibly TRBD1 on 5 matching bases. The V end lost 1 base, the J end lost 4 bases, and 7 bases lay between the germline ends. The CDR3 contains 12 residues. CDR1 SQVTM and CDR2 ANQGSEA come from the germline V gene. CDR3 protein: CSVEGQIYGYTF. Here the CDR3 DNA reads TGCAGCGTTGAAGGACAGATCTATGGCTACACCTTC.

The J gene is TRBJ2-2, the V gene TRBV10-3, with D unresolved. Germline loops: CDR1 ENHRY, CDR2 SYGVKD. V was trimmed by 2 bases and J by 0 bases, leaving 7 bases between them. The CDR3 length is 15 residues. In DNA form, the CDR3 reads TGTGCCATCAGTGAGAGCCCAACGAACACCGGGGAGCTGTTTTTT. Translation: CAISESPTNTGELFF.

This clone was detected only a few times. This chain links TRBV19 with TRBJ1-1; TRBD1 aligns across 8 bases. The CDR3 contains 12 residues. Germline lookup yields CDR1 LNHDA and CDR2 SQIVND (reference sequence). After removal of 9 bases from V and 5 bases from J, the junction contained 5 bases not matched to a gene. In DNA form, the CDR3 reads TGTGCCAGCAGGGACAGGTGGACTGAAGCTTTCTTT. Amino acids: CASRDRWTEAFF.

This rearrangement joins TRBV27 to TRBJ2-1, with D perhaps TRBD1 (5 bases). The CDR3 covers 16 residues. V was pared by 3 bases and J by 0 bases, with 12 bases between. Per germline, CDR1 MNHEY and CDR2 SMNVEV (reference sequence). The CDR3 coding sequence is TGTGCCAGCAGTTTCAACAGGATTTTCTCCTACAATGAGCAGTTCTTC. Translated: CASSFNRIFSYNEQFF.

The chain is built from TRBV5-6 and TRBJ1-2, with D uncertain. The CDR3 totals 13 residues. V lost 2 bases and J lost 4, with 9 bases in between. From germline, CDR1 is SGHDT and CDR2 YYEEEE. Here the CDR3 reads CASSFSPGYGYTF. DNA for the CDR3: TGTGCCAGCAGCTTTAGCCCGGGCTATGGCTACACCTTC.

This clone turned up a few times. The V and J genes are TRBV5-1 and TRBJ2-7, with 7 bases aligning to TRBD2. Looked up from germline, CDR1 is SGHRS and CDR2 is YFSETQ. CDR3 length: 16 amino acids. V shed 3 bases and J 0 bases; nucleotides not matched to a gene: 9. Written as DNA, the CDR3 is TGCGCCAGCAGCTCCCGGCCAGCGGGGAGCTCCTACGAGCAGTACTTC. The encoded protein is CASSSRPAGSSYEQYF. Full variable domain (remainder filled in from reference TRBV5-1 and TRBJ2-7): KAGVTQTPRYLIKTRGQQVTLSCSPISGHRSVSWYQQTPGQGLQFLFEYFSETQRNKGNFPGRFSGRQFSNSRSEMNVSTLELGDSALYLCASSSRPAGSSYEQYFGPGTRLTVT.

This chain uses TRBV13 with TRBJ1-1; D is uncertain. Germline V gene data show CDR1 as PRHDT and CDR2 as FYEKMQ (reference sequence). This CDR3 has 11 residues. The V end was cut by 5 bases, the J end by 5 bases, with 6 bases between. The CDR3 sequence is CASSPKTEAFF. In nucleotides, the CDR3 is TGTGCCAGCAGCCCAAAAACTGAAGCTTTCTTT. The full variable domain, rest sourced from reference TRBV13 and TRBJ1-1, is AAGVIQSPRHLIKEKRETATLKCYPIPRHDTVYWYQQGPGQDPQFLISFYEKMQSDKGSIPDRFSAQQFSDYHSELNMSSLELGDSALYFCASSPKTEAFFGQGTRLTVV.